The 10 T cell receptor beta chains reported below all come from one sample, sequenced in a study of cytomegalovirus exposure and HLA in healthy donors. Both 60 Vbeta primers and 13 Jbeta primers went into the PCR. TCRdb keeps only in-frame clones here, not all; method: immunoSEQ multiplex PCR. This sample has fewer than 150,000 clones, with 60% to 80% found just once. The sequenced sample consisted of PBMCs. Receptor source: a man aged 18 to 35 in good health and CMV-seropositive.

The V gene is TRBV28, the J gene TRBJ2-2; no clear D gene. Trimming removed 5 bases at V and 6 bases at J, with 25 bases between. The CDR3 is 18 amino acids. Germline CDR1 reads MDHEN; CDR2 reads SYDVKM. The CDR3 loop reads CASSPPRISAALAGELFF. The CDR3 region has the DNA TGTGCCAGCAGTCCCCCCCGTATAAGCGCGGCGCTCGCCGGGGAGCTGTTTTTT. The variable domain in full, completed from reference TRBV28 and TRBJ2-2, reads DVKVTQSSRYLVKRTGEKVFLECVQDMDHENMFWYRQDPGLGLRLIYFSYDVKMKEKGDIPEGYSVSREKKERFSLILESASTNQTSMYLCASSPPRISAALAGELFFGEGSRLTVL.

This clone was recorded a few times. V is TRBV6-1 and J is TRBJ2-7; D is perhaps TRBD1 (6 bases). Trimming pared 6 bases from V and 4 bases from J, leaving 10 bases between. From germline, CDR1 is MNHNS and CDR2 SASEGT. This CDR3 comprises 12 residues. DNA of the CDR3: TGTGCCAGCAGCGGGGACACTTACGAGCAGTACGTC. Residues: CASSGDTYEQYV.

This sequence joins TRBV28 and TRBJ1-4; D might be TRBD1 (5 bases). Trimming stripped 3 bases from V and 3 bases from J, with 8 bases between. The CDR3 is made up of 14 amino acids. Germline CDR1 MDHEN, CDR2 SYDVKM. In nucleotides, the CDR3 is TGTGCCAGCAGTTTCGCGGGGCCTAATGAAAAACTGTTTTTT. It specifies CASSFAGPNEKLFF. Together with reference TRBV28 and TRBJ1-4, the CDR3 gives the full variable domain: DVKVTQSSRYLVKRTGEKVFLECVQDMDHENMFWYRQDPGLGLRLIYFSYDVKMKEKGDIPEGYSVSREKKERFSLILESASTNQTSMYLCASSFAGPNEKLFFGSGTQLSVL.

The rearrangement uses TRBV2 and TRBJ1-5; 11 bases match TRBD1. The junction had 5 bases not matched to a gene; V was cut back by 6 bases and J by 7 bases. The CDR3 totals 14 residues. Germline assignment: CDR1 SNHLY and CDR2 FYNNEI. CDR3 in amino acids: CASRSDRGQQPQHF. The CDR3 region has the DNA TGTGCCAGCAGGTCGGACAGGGGGCAACAGCCCCAGCATTTT.

The chain carries TRBV27 and TRBJ1-4; no clear D. In germline, CDR1 is MNHEY, CDR2 SMNVEV (reference sequence). The V end lost 2 bases, the J end lost 2 bases, and 18 bases lay between the germline ends. The CDR3 is 18 residues long. The CDR3 sequence is CASSLKGNRGFTNEKLFF. As DNA, the CDR3 is TGTGCCAGCAGTTTAAAAGGGAACCGAGGGTTCACTAATGAAAAACTGTTTTTT.

This clone was picked up a small number of times. This chain uses TRBV11-3 with TRBJ1-2; D possibly corresponds to TRBD1 (6 bases). V lost 7 bases and J 4 bases, leaving 16 bases between the germline ends. Germline-derived CDR1 and CDR2 are SGHNT and YENEEA. There are 14 residues in the CDR3. The CDR3 bases are TGTGCCAGCACCCCCGGGGGGCGTACCTATGGCTACACCTTC. It translates to CASTPGGRTYGYTF.

The chain is built from TRBV10-3 and TRBJ1-2; D is perhaps TRBD1 (6 bases). This CDR3 is built from 14 residues. Germline V gene sequence: CDR1 ENHRY, CDR2 SYGVKD. V gave up 3 bases and J gave up 2 bases, with 10 bases separating them. The DNA for the CDR3 is TGTGCCATCAGTGAACAGGGTGGGAACTATGGCTACACCTTC. Encoded protein: CAISEQGGNYGYTF.

This clone was recorded a few times. The CDR3 DNA follows: TGTGCCAGTAGTTTCAGGATGCCCTATGTCATGAACACTGAAGCTTTCTTT. Translated: CASSFRMPYVMNTEAFF. The genes are TRBV19 and TRBJ1-1; D gene uncertain. The CDR3 is made up of 17 amino acids. CDR1 LNHDA and CDR2 SQIVND come from the germline V gene (reference sequence). V gave up 5 bases and J gave up 0 bases, with 19 bases separating them. Full variable domain (rest looked up from reference TRBV19 and TRBJ1-1): DGGITQSPKYLFRKEGQNVTLSCEQNLNHDAMYWYRQDPGQGLRLIYYSQIVNDFQKGDIAEGYSVSREKKESFPLTVTSAQKNPTAFYLCASSFRMPYVMNTEAFFGQGTRLTVV.

As to this clone: One end of the junction varies from germline; a read error may be responsible. This rearrangement joins TRBV11-2 to TRBJ2-1; the D gene could be TRBD1 or TRBD2 (6 bases each). The germline V gene encodes CDR1 SGHAT and CDR2 FQNNGV. The CDR3 contains 13 residues. CDR3 residues: CASSLEGGREQFF. The CDR3 DNA sequence: TGTGCCAGCAGCCTAGAGGGGGGACGGGAGCAGTTCTTC.

Here the CDR3 reads CASSSHRPSSPLHF. In DNA, the CDR3 is TGTGCCAGCAGCTCCCACAGGCCGAGTTCACCCCTCCACTTT. The chain carries TRBV11-2 and TRBJ1-6; TRBD1 might be the D (5 bases). The CDR3 runs 14 residues. Germline values: CDR1 SGHAT, CDR2 FQNNGV. V was trimmed by 4 bases and J by 9 bases, leaving 13 bases between them. The variable domain in full, with the rest retrieved from reference TRBV11-2 and TRBJ1-6, is EAGVAQSPRYKIIEKRQSVAFWCNPISGHATLYWYQQILGQGPKLLIQFQNNGVVDDSQLPKDRFSAERLKGVDSTLKIQPAKLEDSAVYLCASSSHRPSSPLHFGNGTRLTVT.